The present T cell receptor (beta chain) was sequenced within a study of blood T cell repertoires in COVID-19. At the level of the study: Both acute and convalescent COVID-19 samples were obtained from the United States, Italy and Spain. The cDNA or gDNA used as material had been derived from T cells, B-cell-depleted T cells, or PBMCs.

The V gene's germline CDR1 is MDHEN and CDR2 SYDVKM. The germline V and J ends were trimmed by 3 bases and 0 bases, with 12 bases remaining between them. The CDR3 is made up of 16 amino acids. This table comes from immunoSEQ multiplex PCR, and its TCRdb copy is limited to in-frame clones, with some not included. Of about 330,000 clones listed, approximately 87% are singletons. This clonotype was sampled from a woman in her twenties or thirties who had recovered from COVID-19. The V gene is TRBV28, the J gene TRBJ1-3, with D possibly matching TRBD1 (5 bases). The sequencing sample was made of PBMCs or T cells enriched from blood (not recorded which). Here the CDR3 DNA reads TGTGCCAGCAGTTTGTGGGACTCACGCTCTGGAAACACCATATATTTT. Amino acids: CASSLWDSRSGNTIYF.